These 21 T cell receptor beta chains were all obtained from the same sample, sequenced in a study of blood T cells in healthy people across ages. It was with a sample-barcoded 5' primer and a J-beta primer mix that a second PCR of about 6 to 12 cycles was run. TCRdb reprocessed the 5' RACE reads via MiXCR and lists one record per CDR3 protein. The sample lists roughly 1,500,000 distinct CDR3 sequences, 35% to 45% occurring once. The sample consisted of blood. The receptors shown here come from a young woman in good health.

V and J are TRBV15 and TRBJ2-1; D gene ambiguous. Judging by the DNA end, TRBJ2-7 fits better; the J call may be wrong. Germline assignment: CDR1 LNHNV and CDR2 YYDKDF (reference sequence). The CDR3 covers 15 residues. The CDR3 sequence: CATSRDGESYNEQYF. DNA of the CDR3: TGTGCCACCAGCAGAGATGGGGAATCCTACAATGAGCAGTACTTC.

The chain uses TRBV20-1 and TRBJ1-4; D is unclear. The CDR3 has 14 residues. The V end was cut by 3 bases, the J end by 0 bases, with 8 bases between. Looked up from germline, CDR1 is DFQATT and CDR2 is SNEGSKA (reference sequence). The CDR3 region has the DNA TGCAGTGCTAGGACCCCCACAACTAATGAAAAACTGTTTTTT. Protein sequence: CSARTPTTNEKLFF.

J is TRBJ2-1 and V is TRBV30, with D perhaps assigned TRBD1 or TRBD2 (7 bases each). The CDR3 loop spans 15 amino acids. Trimming shortened V by 0 bases and J by 8 bases, and 17 bases separated the two germline ends. Germline-derived CDR1 and CDR2 are GTSNPN and SVGIG (reference sequence). CDR3 sequence reads: CAWSVRRGGVDEQFF. The CDR3 DNA follows: TGTGCCTGGAGTGTACGCAGGGGGGGGGTCGATGAGCAGTTCTTC.

A word on this clonotype: Its ends do not fully match the called genes, so a read error is possible. The V gene is TRBV12-3 or TRBV12-4, the J gene TRBJ1-2, with 8 nucleotides matching TRBD1. This CDR3 has 14 residues. CDR3 protein: CASSPGQVGEGYTF. DNA of the CDR3: TGTGCCAGCAGCCCGGGACAGGTGGGAGAGGGCTACACTTTC.

This clonotype was recorded at least ten times. The V and J genes are TRBV25-1 and TRBJ1-1, with unresolved D. Deletions cut 8 bases from V and 1 base from J, with 5 bases between. Germline CDR1 is MGHDK and CDR2 is SYGVNS. This CDR3 comprises 11 residues. The CDR3 reads CASRANTEAFF. CDR3 DNA sequence: TGTGCCAGCCGTGCGAACACTGAAGCTTTCTTT.

The CDR3 here is CASSQLTSRDEQFF. CDR3 nucleotide sequence: TGCGCCAGCAGCCAATTGACCAGCCGCGATGAGCAGTTCTTC. The V call is TRBV4-1, the J call TRBJ2-1; D remains unclear. CDR1 and CDR2 from the germline V gene are MGHRA and YSYEKL. V lost 2 bases and J lost 8, with 13 bases in between. CDR3 size: 14 residues.

The V and J genes are TRBV15 and TRBJ1-2; D remains ambiguous. There are 15 residues in the CDR3. CDR1 is LNHNV, CDR2 YYDKDF, per germline (reference sequence). Trimming removed 1 base at V and 2 bases at J, with 11 bases between. This CDR3 is CATSRGLQENYGYTF. Here the CDR3 DNA reads TGTGCCACCAGCAGAGGTCTTCAGGAGAACTATGGCTACACCTTC.

This clonotype has a handful of counts. The V call is TRBV4-1, the J call TRBJ2-3, with TRBD2 matching over 9 bases. Germline CDR1 and CDR2: MGHRA and YSYEKL. The CDR3 contains 16 residues. V lost 3 bases to trimming and J lost 0 bases; unmatched junction nucleotides: 4. Here the CDR3 DNA reads TGCGCCAGCAGCCATGTTCTAGCGGGGAGCACAGATACGCAGTATTTT. Protein: CASSHVLAGSTDTQYF.

The chain carries TRBV6-5 and TRBJ2-5, with D tentatively TRBD1 (5 bases). Germline CDR1 and CDR2: MNHEY and SVGAGI. V was pared by 2 bases and J by 2 bases, with 12 bases between. The CDR3 is 15 amino acids. Here the CDR3 reads CASSYQQGLQETQYF. CDR3 coding DNA: TGTGCCAGCAGTTACCAGCAGGGCTTACAAGAGACCCAGTACTTC.

This clonotype showed up just a few times. The chain links TRBV6-5 to TRBJ2-1; tentatively, D is TRBD1 or TRBD2 (5 bases each). The CDR3 is 15 residues long. The ends were cut back, 0 bases at V and 6 bases at J, with 12 bases in the middle. CDR1 is MNHEY and CDR2 is SVGAGI in the germline V gene. The CDR3 spells CASSYSGEGSNEQFF. The DNA for the CDR3 is TGTGCCAGCAGTTACTCGGGGGAAGGTTCCAATGAGCAGTTCTTC.

The CDR3 DNA sequence: TGTGCCTGGAGCGTCTCAGGGAATCAGCCCCAGCATTTT. Protein: CAWSVSGNQPQHF. The chain links TRBV30 to TRBJ1-5; D might be TRBD1 (5 bases). Germline CDR1 GTSNPN, CDR2 SVGIG (reference sequence). Trimming removed 3 bases from V and 4 bases from J, with 10 bases in between. This CDR3 is built from 13 residues.

This clonotype was seen only a few times. The chain combines TRBV4-1 with TRBJ1-1; D not certain. Trimming took off 3 bases at V and 4 bases at J, with 9 bases between the two ends. CDR1 is MGHRA and CDR2 is YSYEKL in the germline V gene. The CDR3 consists of 13 residues. This chain's CDR3 is CASSQGWGTEAFF. The CDR3, as DNA: TGCGCCAGCAGCCAGGGGTGGGGCACTGAAGCTTTCTTT.

The CDR3 nucleotides read TGTGCCATCAGCGAGGGTGGATACAATGAGCAGTTCTTC. Its translation is CAISEGGYNEQFF. The V and J genes are TRBV10-3 and TRBJ2-1; weak D call: TRBD2 (5 bases). Trimming removed 6 bases at V and 4 bases at J, with 10 bases between. The CDR3 is 13 residues long. Germline V gene data show CDR1 as ENHRY and CDR2 as SYGVKD.

The V gene is TRBV20-1, the J gene TRBJ2-5; D might be TRBD2 (5 bases). CDR3 size: 13 residues. Trimming pared 2 bases from V and 11 bases from J, leaving 18 bases between. The V gene's germline CDR1 is DFQATT and CDR2 SNEGSKA (reference sequence). In DNA form, the CDR3 reads TGCAGTGCTAGACCAGCGGACCGCTGGGAGCAGTACTTC. It yields the protein CSARPADRWEQYF.

V is TRBV20-1 and J is TRBJ1-5; 7 nucleotides agree with TRBD1. The CDR3 has 14 amino acids. Losses at the gene ends were 0 bases for V and 9 bases for J; bases not matched to a gene: 8. Germline V CDR1 and CDR2: DFQATT, SNEGSKA (reference sequence). CDR3 nucleotides: TGCAGTGCTAGAGATGGTCAGGGGGGCTGGCCCCAGCATTTT. Encoded protein: CSARDGQGGWPQHF.

This clonotype was detected a few times. The chain has TRBV20-1 and TRBJ1-2, with D possibly matching TRBD1 (5 bases). Germline loops: CDR1 DFQATT, CDR2 SNEGSKA (reference sequence). The ends were cut back, 6 bases at V and 6 bases at J, with 14 bases in the middle. The CDR3 has 12 amino acids. CDR3 in amino acids: CSARWDSDGYTF. CDR3 bases: TGCAGTGCCCGATGGGACTCGGATGGCTACACCTTC.

The V gene is TRBV19, the J gene TRBJ2-4, with 9 bases fitting TRBD2. The germline V gene has CDR1 LNHDA and CDR2 SQIVND (reference sequence). V was clipped by 0 bases and J by 2 bases; unmatched bases: 5. The CDR3 is 17 residues long. The CDR3 bases are TGTGCCAGTAGTATAGATAGGACTAGCGAGACCAAAAACATTCAGTACTTC. This codes for CASSIDRTSETKNIQYF.

This clonotype has more than one count but fewer than ten. The chain is built from TRBV30 and TRBJ2-1, with TRBD2 matching 8 bases. The germline V gene encodes CDR1 GTSNPN and CDR2 SVGIG (reference sequence). V was pared by 3 bases and J by 6 bases, with 1 base of the junction left unmatched. CDR3 length: 12 residues. The CDR3 loop reads CAWSRGGNEQFF. The CDR3, as DNA: TGTGCCTGGAGCCGGGGGGGCAATGAGCAGTTCTTC.

There are a few counts of this clonotype. The rearrangement links TRBV6-1 to TRBJ2-6, with 9 bases fitting TRBD1. Germline lookup yields CDR1 MNHNS and CDR2 SASEGT. CDR3 size: 17 residues. Unmatched junction bases numbered 5, after V lost 5 bases and J lost 0 bases. The CDR3 spells CASSPGTGRSGANVLTF. CDR3 nucleotides: TGTGCCAGCAGTCCGGGGACAGGGCGCTCTGGGGCCAACGTCCTGACTTTC.

V and J are TRBV11-2 and TRBJ2-4, with D possibly called TRBD1 or TRBD2 (5 bases each). Trimming shortened V by 2 bases and J by 14 bases, and 22 bases separated the two germline ends. Germline CDR1 SGHAT, CDR2 FQNNGV. CDR3 length equals 15 residues. This chain's CDR3 is CASSLIRGKRYEKYF. The DNA of the CDR3 is TGTGCCAGCAGCTTAATCCGGGGCAAGAGGTACGAGAAGTACTTC.

This chain connects TRBV27 to TRBJ2-4; D uncertain. The CDR3 has 13 amino acids. The germline V and J ends were trimmed by 5 bases and 2 bases, with 7 bases remaining between them. Germline CDR1 reads MNHEY; CDR2 reads SMNVEV (reference sequence). This CDR3 is CASSPQTKNIQYF. In DNA form, the CDR3 reads TGTGCCAGCAGTCCCCAAACCAAAAACATTCAGTACTTC.